Below are 30 T cell receptor beta chains sequenced from a single sample in a study of blood T cell repertoires in COVID-19. Sequencing was performed with immunoSEQ multiplex PCR; in TCRdb, only in-frame clones are kept and a portion is missing. Of over 150,000 clones in the sample, roughly four fifths were seen once. The specimen was PBMCs or T cells enriched from blood (not recorded which). The receptors stem from a man in his forties who had recovered from COVID-19.

In this sample, this clone turned up a few times. Other DNA sequences in this specimen translate into the identical CDR3. The chain employs TRBV6-2 or TRBV6-3 and TRBJ2-2, with 14 positions matching TRBD2. After removal of 5 bases from V and 2 bases from J, the junction contained 4 bases not matched to a gene. Germline loops: CDR1 MNHEY, CDR2 SVGEGT. CDR3 length equals 17 residues. Written as DNA, the CDR3 is TGTGCCAGCAGTGCGGGACTAGCGGGAGTCAACACCGGGGAGCTGTTTTTT. Translated, it gives CASSAGLAGVNTGELFF.

The CDR3 loop reads CASSPTPQDFYGYTF. The CDR3 DNA reads TGTGCCAGCTCACCCACTCCTCAGGATTTCTATGGCTACACCTTC. The J gene is TRBJ1-2, the V gene TRBV18, with D uncertain. V was pared by 3 bases and J by 4 bases, with 15 bases between. Germline CDR1 is KGHSH and CDR2 is LQKENI. CDR3 size: 15 residues.

This clone came up many times. The CDR3 loop is CASSRRGGREQETQYF. DNA for the CDR3: TGTGCCAGCAGTCGCCGAGGAGGGCGGGAGCAAGAGACCCAGTACTTC. J is TRBJ2-5 and V is TRBV27; 7 nucleotides line up with TRBD2. CDR1 and CDR2 (germline): MNHEY, SMNVEV (reference sequence). Germline trimming cut 5 bases from V and 2 bases from J; bases unmatched to any gene: 11. The CDR3 is made up of 16 amino acids.

This chain links TRBV18 with TRBJ1-2; TRBD1 is a possible D gene (5 bases). Trimming pared 0 bases from V and 8 bases from J, leaving 13 bases between. CDR1 KGHSH and CDR2 LQKENI come from the germline V gene. The CDR3 runs to 14 residues. CDR3 in DNA: TGTGCCAGCTCACCACCGGCGGGGCCGCTGGGCTACACCTTC. Its protein is CASSPPAGPLGYTF.

The rearrangement uses TRBV6-5 and TRBJ1-2; possible D gene TRBD1, 5 bases. Germline-derived CDR1 and CDR2 are MNHEY and SVGAGI. Trimming shortened V by 0 bases and J by 4 bases, and 9 bases separated the two germline ends. The CDR3 extends over 14 amino acids. The CDR3 nucleotides are TGTGCCAGCAGTTACTCTTCCGGGGGCTATGGCTACACCTTC. This translates into CASSYSSGGYGYTF.

This sequence joins TRBV2 and TRBJ2-1; TRBD2 matches at 10 bases. Trimming cost V 0 bases and J 5 bases; bases outside gene matches: 16. Germline CDR1 reads SNHLY; CDR2 reads FYNNEI. The CDR3 is 20 amino acids. CDR3 sequence (DNA): TGTGCCAGCAGTGAAGCGCAGGAAGCGGGAGGGACCGGGCCCCACAATGAGCAGTTCTTC. Translating it yields CASSEAQEAGGTGPHNEQFF.

The chain combines TRBV19 with TRBJ2-5, with D unresolved. Per the germline V gene, CDR1 is LNHDA and CDR2 is SQIVND (reference sequence). The germline V and J ends were trimmed by 3 bases and 2 bases, with 10 bases remaining between them. This CDR3 contains 14 residues. The CDR3 is CASSISQLQETQYF. The DNA of the CDR3 is TGTGCCAGTAGTATTTCCCAATTGCAAGAGACCCAGTACTTC.

The V gene is TRBV19, the J gene TRBJ2-1; the D gene is possibly TRBD2 (7 bases). The CDR3 totals 17 residues. Trimming removed 2 bases from V and 8 bases from J, with 22 bases in between. Germline lookup yields CDR1 LNHDA and CDR2 SQIVND (reference sequence). CDR3 amino acids: CASSIQRLAEEGDEQFF. The CDR3 DNA follows: TGTGCCAGTAGTATACAAAGACTAGCAGAGGAGGGGGATGAGCAGTTCTTC.

This rearrangement joins TRBV5-6 to TRBJ2-7, with a weak D call TRBD1 (6 bases). There are 14 residues in the CDR3. In germline, CDR1 is SGHDT, CDR2 YYEEEE. The V end was cut by 0 bases, the J end by 6 bases, with 13 bases between. Written as DNA, the CDR3 is TGTGCCAGCAGCTTGGAGCAGGGGCAGAGCGAGCAGTACTTC. Its protein is CASSLEQGQSEQYF. Variable domain in full (rest from reference TRBV5-6 and TRBJ2-7): DAGVTQSPTHLIKTRGQQVTLRCSPKSGHDTVSWYQQALGQGPQFIFQYYEEEERQRGNFPDRFSGHQFPNYSSELNVNALLLGDSALYLCASSLEQGQSEQYFGPGTRLTVT.

This chain uses TRBV7-2 with TRBJ1-6; 9 positions match TRBD1. CDR1 and CDR2 from the germline V gene are SGHTA and FQGNSA. The CDR3 is 15 residues long. With 1 base clipped from V and 7 bases from J, the junction kept 2 bases outside the gene matches. CDR3 in DNA: TGTGCCAGCAGCTTAGTAGGGACAGGGAATTCACCCCTCCACTTT. As protein: CASSLVGTGNSPLHF.

The chain carries TRBV19 and TRBJ1-3; D remains ambiguous. Germline-derived CDR1 and CDR2 are LNHDA and SQIVND (reference sequence). The CDR3 spans 15 residues. Trimming left V 7 bases short and J 1 base short, with 14 bases between. CDR3 in DNA: TGTGCCAGTATCCTACCGGGTCGGTCTGGAAACACCATATATTTT. This codes for CASILPGRSGNTIYF.

The CDR3 protein is CASSYVPMQETQYF. For the CDR3, the DNA is TGTGCCAGCAGCTACGTCCCTATGCAAGAGACCCAGTACTTC. V gene TRBV6-5 combines with J gene TRBJ2-5; no clear D gene. Germline V lookup: CDR1 MNHEY, CDR2 SVGAGI. The CDR3 consists of 14 residues. The V gene lost 6 bases and the J gene lost 2 bases, with 13 bases spanning the gap.

The rearrangement joins TRBV3-1 (or the pseudogene TRBV3-2) to TRBJ2-2; D not certain. This CDR3 region has 15 residues. Trimming removed 1 base at V and 1 base at J, with 7 bases between. Germline loops: CDR1 LGHDT, CDR2 YNNKEL (reference sequence). CDR3 protein: CASSQAPGNTGELFF. CDR3 DNA: TGTGCCAGCAGCCAAGCTCCCGGGAACACCGGGGAGCTGTTTTTT.

V is TRBV4-3 and J is TRBJ2-3; 13 bases are a match to TRBD2. Trimming removed 4 bases from V and 3 bases from J; junction bases left unmatched: 16. From germline, CDR1 is LGHNA and CDR2 YSLEER. The CDR3 length is 20 residues. In DNA form, the CDR3 reads TGCGCCAGCAGCCTCCGACTAGCGGGAGGTCTCACGGATGGTACAGATACGCAGTATTTT. It specifies CASSLRLAGGLTDGTDTQYF.

The V gene is TRBV28, the J gene TRBJ1-1, with D unclear. Germline CDR1 is MDHEN and CDR2 is SYDVKM. The CDR3 is made up of 10 amino acids. V gave up 5 bases and J gave up 7 bases, with 5 bases separating them. The CDR3: CASSGGEAFF. In nucleotides, the CDR3 is TGTGCCAGCAGTGGAGGTGAAGCTTTCTTT.

The chain uses TRBV9 and TRBJ1-2; D remains unclear. The CDR3 runs to 13 residues. Germline CDR1 is SGDLS and CDR2 is YYNGEE. With 3 bases removed from V and 6 bases from J, the gap between germline ends came to 12 bases. This CDR3 reads CASSDRGSHGYTF. The CDR3 nucleotides read TGTGCCAGCAGCGACCGGGGTTCGCATGGCTACACCTTC. The entire variable domain, with the rest obtained from reference TRBV9 and TRBJ1-2, is as follows: DSGVTQTPKHLITATGQRVTLRCSPRSGDLSVYWYQQSLDQGLQFLIQYYNGEERAKGNILERFSAQQFPDLHSELNLSSLELGDSALYFCASSDRGSHGYTFGSGTRLTVV.

At least ten counts were recorded for this clone. This sequence joins TRBV2 and TRBJ1-5; a possible D gene is TRBD1 (5 bases). Germline V gene sequence: CDR1 SNHLY, CDR2 FYNNEI. The CDR3 has 16 residues. The germline V and J ends were trimmed by 5 bases and 0 bases, with 14 bases remaining between them. The CDR3 nucleotides read TGTGCCAGCAGTAGCAGGGAACATTATAGCAATCAGCCCCAGCATTTT. This encodes CASSSREHYSNQPQHF.

The rearrangement uses TRBV5-1 and TRBJ2-2, with 12 bases lining up with TRBD2. The V gene's germline CDR1 is SGHRS and CDR2 YFSETQ. This CDR3 comprises 17 residues. Germline trimming cut 3 bases from V and 5 bases from J; bases unmatched to any gene: 8. The CDR3 DNA reads as TGCGCCAGCAGCTCGGCTAGCGGGAGGGCCGGGACCGGGGAGCTGTTTTTT. Amino acids: CASSSASGRAGTGELFF.

This clone showed up many times. The chain joins TRBV6-5 to TRBJ2-1; the match to TRBD2 covers 10 bases. From germline, CDR1 is MNHEY and CDR2 SVGAGI. Trimming removed 5 bases from V and 7 bases from J; junction bases left unmatched: 8. This CDR3 has 15 residues. Here the CDR3 DNA reads TGTGCCAGCAGTACCCGGACTAGCGGACTAAATGAGCAGTTCTTC. This translates into CASSTRTSGLNEQFF.

This clone was detected only a few times. The chain joins TRBV7-2 to TRBJ2-1; TRBD2 agrees at 14 bases. V lost 1 base and J lost 9; bases outside the gene matches: 8. Germline loops: CDR1 SGHTA, CDR2 FQGNSA. The CDR3 contains 17 residues. Here the CDR3 reads CASSLGYGTSGSGEQFF. The CDR3 DNA follows: TGTGCCAGCAGCTTAGGTTACGGGACTAGCGGGAGTGGTGAGCAGTTCTTC.

V and J are TRBV3-1 (or the pseudogene TRBV3-2) and TRBJ1-5; TRBD1 might be the D (6 bases). Germline V CDR1 and CDR2: LGHDT, YNNKEL (reference sequence). V lost 1 base to trimming and J lost 6 bases, with 7 bases between them. The CDR3 length is 13 residues. The CDR3 DNA is TGTGCCAGCAGCCAAGGGACAGTTCAGCCCCAGCATTTT. Its protein is CASSQGTVQPQHF.

This chain connects TRBV5-1 to TRBJ2-1, with 8 positions matching TRBD2. The CDR3 loop spans 15 amino acids. Germline CDR1 is SGHRS and CDR2 is YFSETQ. Unmatched junction bases numbered 12, after V lost 0 bases and J lost 13 bases. CDR3 residues: CASSLALSGALSQFF. CDR3 sequence (DNA): TGCGCCAGCAGCTTGGCCCTTAGCGGGGCTTTATCCCAGTTCTTC.

In DNA form, the CDR3 reads TGTGCCAGCGGACTTCGGGGGGGGACTGAAGCTTTCTTT. Protein sequence: CASGLRGGTEAFF. This rearrangement joins TRBV5-8 to TRBJ1-1; perhaps TRBD1 as D (5 bases). Trimming cost V 7 bases and J 5 bases, with 15 bases left between them. Germline assignment: CDR1 SGHTS and CDR2 YDEGEE. This CDR3 region has 13 residues.

The chain links TRBV7-9 to TRBJ1-1; TRBD1 might be the D (5 bases). In germline, CDR1 is SEHNR, CDR2 FQNEAQ (reference sequence). Trimming pared 7 bases from V and 0 bases from J, leaving 12 bases between. The CDR3 sequence is 14 residues long. The CDR3 nucleotides are TGTGCCAGCATGCTGACAGACATGAACACTGAAGCTTTCTTT. This sequence encodes CASMLTDMNTEAFF.

V gene TRBV3-1 (or the pseudogene TRBV3-2) combines with J gene TRBJ1-4, with a weak D call TRBD1 (6 bases). With 0 bases removed from V and 3 bases from J, the gap between germline ends came to 26 bases. The germline V gene encodes CDR1 LGHDT and CDR2 YNNKEL (reference sequence). This CDR3 spans 21 amino acids. CDR3 in amino acids: CASSQDISGTYPSWANEKLFF. In DNA form, the CDR3 reads TGTGCCAGCAGCCAAGATATCTCCGGGACATACCCGTCCTGGGCTAATGAAAAACTGTTTTTT.

The chain recombines TRBV7-9 with TRBJ2-7, with TRBD2 as a possible D gene (5 bases). The V gene lost 3 bases and the J gene lost 0 bases, with 6 bases spanning the gap. Germline CDR1 reads SEHNR; CDR2 reads FQNEAQ (reference sequence). This CDR3 spans 13 amino acids. The CDR3 nucleotides read TGTGCCAGCAGCTTGGAGGACTCCTACGAGCAGTACGTC. It specifies CASSLEDSYEQYV.

The J gene is TRBJ2-1, the V gene TRBV5-6; no reliable D call. This CDR3 is 11 amino acids long. Trimming took off 4 bases at V and 5 bases at J, with 4 bases between the two ends. Germline V gene data show CDR1 as SGHDT and CDR2 as YYEEEE. Written as DNA, the CDR3 is TGTGCCAGCAGCCTCGACAATGAGCAGTTCTTC. This sequence encodes CASSLDNEQFF.

This chain joins TRBV28 and TRBJ1-2; the match to TRBD1 covers 12 bases. V was clipped by 5 bases and J by 6 bases; unmatched bases: 7. CDR1 and CDR2 (germline): MDHEN, SYDVKM. CDR3 length equals 15 residues. This CDR3 reads CASSASGTGGNGYTF. For the CDR3, the DNA is TGTGCCAGCAGTGCCTCCGGGACAGGGGGCAATGGCTACACCTTC.

This chain links TRBV29-1 with TRBJ1-2, with a possible D match to TRBD1 (5 bases). The V end was cut by 0 bases, the J end by 5 bases, with 13 bases between. The CDR3 has 14 amino acids. CDR1 SQVTM and CDR2 ANQGSEA come from the germline V gene. The CDR3 DNA sequence: TGCAGCGTTGAAGATCTGGGGGGAGGGTATGGCTACACCTTC. Protein product: CSVEDLGGGYGYTF.

The chain combines TRBV3-1 (or the pseudogene TRBV3-2) with TRBJ2-1; TRBD2 might be the D (6 bases). This CDR3 has 12 residues. Trimming left V 5 bases short and J 10 bases short, with 12 bases between. Germline V CDR1 and CDR2: LGHDT, YNNKEL (reference sequence). The DNA of the CDR3 is TGTGCCAGCAGCTTCGGCGGGATAGAGCAGTTCTTC. It yields the protein CASSFGGIEQFF.